This TCR beta chain was obtained from a study of human T cells and chemical hapten exposure. Study background: Patients were mainly female, each with alopecia areata, totalis or universalis.

Deletions cut 1 base from V and 7 bases from J, with 14 bases between. The CDR3 is 14 residues long. Germline lookup yields CDR1 SGHTA and CDR2 FQGNSA. Time point in this sample: patch test 1, 2 weeks after DPC sensitization. Treatment defined: therapeutic diphenylcyclopropenone sensitization with weekly scalp DPC. TCRdb re-called the RACE reads through MiXCR, storing one row per CDR3 protein. This sample has about 120,000 distinct CDR3 sequences, with 12% found just once. This TCR derives from a woman aged 45-60 years with alopecia areata. Some clones in this sample may be carry-over from other donors' samples. V is TRBV7-2 and J is TRBJ2-7; weak D call: TRBD1 (5 bases). This sample comprised whole blood, obtained in connection with sensitization to the hapten diphenylcyclopropenone (DPC). In DNA, the CDR3 is TGTGCCAGCAGCTTAGGGCAGGGATGGAGAGAGCAGTACTTC. Its translation is CASSLGQGWREQYF.